These T cell receptor beta chains were read from a single sample in a study of CD8+CD57+ T cells in acquired aplastic anemia. TCRdb called the reads again in MiXCR, with one record for every CDR3 protein. The sample has some 180,000 distinct CDR3 sequences; roughly 65% are singletons. The sequenced material came from sorted CD4+, CD8+, or CD8+CD57+ T cells (not recorded which) from PBMCs. These receptors originate from a human donor with aplastic anemia. Each CDR3 is given without its conserved first and last residue. A D gene is named only where the DNA matches it firmly. Clone sizes are given selectively: once, few, many, or a class where the clone is expanded.

D: NA; V: TRBV12-3/TRBV12-4; size: NA; CDR3: ASSLSAGRVLDTEAF
D: TRBD2; V: TRBV29-1; size: NA; CDR3: SVEDIAGGPNEQF
D: NA; V: TRBV7-2; size: few; CDR3: ASSSRDGNSPLH
D: NA; V: TRBV7-2; size: once; CDR3: ASSQMLGAF
D: NA; V: TRBV28; size: NA; CDR3: ASSSLRQGSSYEQY
D: NA; V: TRBV20-1; size: NA; CDR3: SARDLGGNEQY
D: TRBD1; V: TRBV7-3; size: NA; CDR3: ASSSGQGTGGYT
D: TRBD1; V: TRBV7-8; size: many; CDR3: ASSSPGTGYEQY
D: NA; V: TRBV7-3; size: NA; CDR3: ASSSDTFPGEQY
D: NA; V: TRBV30; size: few; CDR3: AWSRGAGELF
D: TRBD1; V: TRBV2; size: NA; CDR3: ASSVRDRENEKLF
D: NA; V: TRBV12-3/TRBV12-4; size: NA; CDR3: ASRGQGRYEQY
D: NA; V: TRBV4-3; size: NA; CDR3: ASSQDSANTGELF
D: NA; V: TRBV24-1; size: NA; CDR3: ATSDFPPGEQY
D: NA; V: TRBV10-3; size: NA; CDR3: AISDALEQY
D: TRBD2; V: TRBV2; size: NA; CDR3: ASRGLKSNTGELF
D: NA; V: TRBV15; size: NA; CDR3: ATSRGGRDNSPLH
D: TRBD2; V: TRBV19; size: NA; CDR3: ASSPMRGSVNEQF
D: TRBD1; V: TRBV24-1; size: NA; CDR3: ATGTGALGEQY
D: NA; V: TRBV10-3; size: NA; CDR3: AISEDRNYGYT
D: NA; V: TRBV20-1; size: NA; CDR3: SAPQGNYGYT
D: NA; V: TRBV7-3; size: NA; CDR3: ASSYQYSGEQY
D: TRBD1; V: TRBV9; size: once; CDR3: ASSARQGGSTEAF
D: NA; V: TRBV19; size: many; CDR3: ASSISQQGISYNEQF
D: TRBD1; V: TRBV19; size: NA; CDR3: ASSIRGTGAEAF
D: NA; V: TRBV5-1; size: NA; CDR3: ASSIPGFWNEQF
D: NA; V: TRBV2; size: many; CDR3: ASTGSTDTQY
D: NA; V: TRBV19; size: many; CDR3: ASSSGTNEEKLF
D: NA; V: TRBV10-3; size: many; CDR3: AIRGRQDSYEQY
D: NA; V: TRBV7-8; size: NA; CDR3: ASSLERDPNYEQY
D: TRBD1; V: TRBV19; size: NA; CDR3: ASSDRDRGNNEQF
D: TRBD2; V: TRBV19; size: many; CDR3: ASSSDTGTSGQETQY
D: TRBD1; V: TRBV20-1; size: NA; CDR3: SAGDRGQF
D: TRBD1; V: TRBV6-5; size: many; CDR3: ASRRTGGNQPQH
D: TRBD1; V: TRBV7-9; size: few; CDR3: ASSFRTGSSEQY
D: NA; V: TRBV2; size: NA; CDR3: ASKEGWSNQPQH
D: NA; V: TRBV12-3/TRBV12-4; size: NA; CDR3: ASIQGTLGEQF
D: NA; V: TRBV2; size: few; CDR3: ASSLQGVETQY
D: TRBD1; V: TRBV15; size: NA; CDR3: ATSDEGRRGQYSPLH
D: TRBD2; V: TRBV20-1; size: NA; CDR3: SARDAVGGNYEQY